This paragraph covers one T cell receptor (beta chain) sequence. The clone's antigen remains unknown. Per-nucleotide qualities are absent, and no much larger clonotype sits a single base away. The 40 or so donors, aged about 6 to 95 years, were systemically healthy Caucasian individuals from Russia. Ten milliliters of peripheral blood were drawn from each donor into EDTA-treated Vacutainer tubes. Ficoll-Paque density-gradient centrifugation was used to isolate PBMCs, with at least 7 million per sample. Total RNA was extracted from PBMCs with Trizol reagent, with at least 5.5 micrograms obtained per sample. The percentages of naive CD45RAhigh/CD27high T cells were determined by flow cytometry on a PBMC aliquot from every donor. The CDR3 runs 13 amino acids, cysteine and phenylalanine included. Solely the CDR3 DNA is kept, with 39 bases framed from the first base. Taken from the germline V gene, the CDR1 and CDR2 loops are SQVTM and ANQGSEA. A distance of 7 bases separates the germline ends of V and J, which lose 1 base and 1 base respectively.

This sample is part of a study of blood T cells in healthy people across ages (dated by TCRdb to between 2014 and 2016). At the level of the whole study: In model experiments, roughly one uniquely barcoded TCR beta cDNA molecule per two T cells was captured by template switching. The study analyzed two additional independent replicas of 1 million unique cDNA reads from the same blood draw for two donors, one aged 18 to 30 and one aged 80 or older. The donors were split into four age groups: young (average 16 years), middle-aged (around 40), aged (over 55) and long-lived (under 90). Donors of different ages were randomly distributed across sequencing lanes to avoid experimental bias. Age-related changes in TCR beta repertoire diversity were measured in the study by deep sequencing normalized with unique cDNA molecular identifiers.

Broader findings and caveats from the paper: As age increased, observed TCR beta diversity per million T cells dropped in a roughly linear way, and a significant reduction was already evident by age about 40. Estimates of total diversity based on one million sequenced T cells were regarded as lower bounds and as underestimates. Because the CMV infection status of the donors was unknown, age-related changes in expanded clonotypes may potentially have been confounded. Compared with the aged group, the long-lived group had more naive CD4+ T cells, fewer expanded clones and increased TCR diversity, suggesting age selection. Because profiling used bulk unsorted PBMCs, naive and antigen-experienced compartments could not be compared conclusively. The percentage of naive T cells measured by flow cytometry correlated strongly with observed TCR beta diversity.

Libraries came from 5' RACE. Data came from an Illumina HiSeq 2500. A second about 7 to 12 cycle PCR used a sample-barcoded 5' primer and a J-beta primer mix. A unique molecular identifier was introduced onto each TCR beta cDNA molecule by a template-switch 5' adaptor carrying 12 random nucleotides. At least 3 million CDR3-containing paired-end reads were obtained from each sample. First-strand cDNA synthesis was performed from all RNA using the Mint cDNA synthesis kit, with priming by a TRBC-specific oligonucleotide. Following uracil-DNA glycosylase treatment, all cDNA underwent a first 18-cycle PCR with the universal primers M1SS and BC2_uni_R. As for how the authors treated the data: Normalization of each sample was performed by random selection of 1 million high-quality reads, each carrying a distinct molecular identifier. Instead of being binned into consensus sequences, reads with shared molecular identifiers were discarded. MiTCR, set to a Q25 quality threshold and the strictest error-elimination algorithm, was used for CDR3 identification, clonotype clustering and error correction. A nonparametric unseen species model with Euler transformation was used to estimate a lower bound on total TCR beta diversity. TCRdb itself trimmed the public reads at Q25 with fastp, ran MiXCR and retained productive beta chains. For every CDR3 protein sequence, its rows merge into one entry that carries the most common genes and DNA. TCRdb's processing, not the study's, gives the V and J calls here. The sample table holds approximately 880,000 distinct CDR3 sequences, of which around 48% were seen once. Jointly, the top ten make up 10% to 15% of the sample.

The TCR was taken from a man aged 30 to 39 in good health. The V and J genes are TRBV29-1 and TRBJ2-5; the D gene assignment is ambiguous. The sequencing input was blood. The bases are TGCAGCGTTGAAGCCCCCACCCAAGAGACCCAGTACTTC. The translation is CSVEAPTQETQYF.